This entry describes one T cell receptor beta chain. Its antigen remains unknown. Full-length variable regions came from constant-region reverse primers plus semi-nested Nested Universal Primer A PCR. TCRdb itself ran the 5' RACE reads through MiXCR, one entry per CDR3 protein. This table holds 55,000 to 75,000 distinct CDR3 sequences, roughly 30% found once. The CDR3 loop spans 16 amino acids. The trim removed 3 bases at V and 3 bases at J, leaving 7 bases unmatched. Germline V gene lookup returns CDR1 LGHDT and CDR2 YNNKEL (reference sequence). Study-level findings and limits: In terms of TCR gene usage, tumor memory CD4+ T cells clustered together with blood and lymph node memory CD4+ cells, as well as with lymph node naive CD4+ cells. The larger-cohort validation was restricted to a single TCR beta V-J rearrangement rather than whole repertoires.

CD25-based Treg depletion was applied to purified naive CD4+ T cells. This chain uses TRBV3-1 with TRBJ2-3; TRBD2 agrees at 9 bases. This sequence was found in a female donor with breast cancer. Sequenced sample: tumor-infiltrating naive CD4+ T cells sorted from the breast tumor. As for subset: naive CD4+ T cells, CD4+CD45RA+CD25-. In DNA, the CDR3 is TGTGCCAGCAGCCAGTTGGCTAGCGGGGCAACAGATACGCAGTATTTT. Translating gives CASSQLASGATDTQYF.